One and the same sample provided the 20 T cell receptor beta chains below, sequenced in a study of human versus mouse CDR3 diversity and MHC coevolution. This table comes from immunoSEQ multiplex PCR, and its TCRdb copy is limited to in-frame clones, with some not included. The sample holds approximately 81,000 clones, over 85% seen once. The sequencing sample was made of naive CD4+ T cells from blood. The sample's subset: CD45RO-negative CD62L-positive naive CD4 T cells. Receptors were obtained from a person aged 30-69 years in good health.

J is TRBJ2-7 and V is TRBV11-1; maybe TRBD1 (5 bases). Trimming stripped 5 bases from V and 4 bases from J, with 15 bases between. Per germline, CDR1 SGHAT and CDR2 FQDESV (reference sequence). This CDR3 is built from 14 residues. The CDR3 protein is CASSTGVVLYEQYF. The CDR3 region has the DNA TGTGCCAGCAGCACAGGAGTGGTCTTGTACGAGCAGTACTTC.

This chain links TRBV19 with TRBJ1-1; D possibly corresponds to TRBD1 (6 bases). The CDR3 consists of 15 residues. Germline V lookup: CDR1 LNHDA, CDR2 SQIVND (reference sequence). The V gene lost 5 bases and the J gene lost 0 bases, with 13 bases spanning the gap. The CDR3 nucleotides read TGTGCCAGTAGTGTACCGGGACAAATGAACACTGAAGCTTTCTTT. Encoded protein: CASSVPGQMNTEAFF.

V gene TRBV10-3 combines with J gene TRBJ1-1; tentative D call: TRBD1 (5 bases). The germline V gene has CDR1 ENHRY and CDR2 SYGVKD. Between the trimmed V and J ends, which lost 4 bases and 1 base, there was a span of 10 bases. The CDR3 length is 14 residues. This CDR3 reads CAISVDGGNTEAFF. Here the CDR3 DNA reads TGTGCCATCAGTGTGGACGGGGGGAACACTGAAGCTTTCTTT.

The chain has TRBV7-2 and TRBJ1-5; D not resolved. There are 15 residues in the CDR3. Germline CDR1 SGHTA, CDR2 FQGNSA. V was pared by 5 bases and J by 2 bases, with 13 bases between. CDR3 bases: TGTGCCAGCAGCCCACAGACCGGGGGCAATCAGCCCCAGCATTTT. As protein: CASSPQTGGNQPQHF.

The chain is built from TRBV5-1 and TRBJ1-4; D is unresolved. Germline-derived CDR1 and CDR2 are SGHRS and YFSETQ. V was cut by 0 bases and J by 2 bases, with 8 bases left in between. The CDR3 totals 15 residues. CDR3 in amino acids: CASSLGDKTNEKLFF. Written as DNA, the CDR3 is TGCGCCAGCAGCTTGGGCGACAAGACTAATGAAAAACTGTTTTTT.

Only one count was recorded for this clone. The rearrangement uses TRBV15 and TRBJ1-1, with 7 bases matching TRBD1. This CDR3 spans 16 amino acids. Germline CDR1 reads LNHNV; CDR2 reads YYDKDF (reference sequence). After removal of 0 bases from V and 1 base from J, the junction contained 5 bases not matched to a gene. Here the CDR3 DNA reads TGTGCCACCAGCAGAGACTCGAACAGGGGGAACACTGAAGCTTTCTTT. Amino acid sequence: CATSRDSNRGNTEAFF. Complete variable domain (other parts from reference TRBV15 and TRBJ1-1): DAMVIQNPRYQVTQFGKPVTLSCSQTLNHNVMYWYQQKSSQAPKLLFHYYDKDFNNEADTPDNFQSRRPNTSFCFLDIRSPGLGDTAMYLCATSRDSNRGNTEAFFGQGTRLTVV.

The rearrangement joins TRBV5-6 to TRBJ1-1, with D unresolved. There are 13 residues in the CDR3. The V gene's germline CDR1 is SGHDT and CDR2 YYEEEE. The ends were cut back, 1 base at V and 6 bases at J, with 10 bases in the middle. In DNA, the CDR3 is TGTGCCAGCAGCTTGACGGGAAGGGCTGAAGCTTTCTTT. Translated, it gives CASSLTGRAEAFF.

The gene calls are TRBV9 and TRBJ2-5; TRBD2 matches 7 bases. The CDR3 runs to 15 residues. Unmatched junction bases numbered 7, after V lost 0 bases and J lost 5 bases. Germline values: CDR1 SGDLS, CDR2 YYNGEE. This chain's CDR3 is CASSVASGDLETQYF. The CDR3 DNA sequence: TGTGCCAGCAGCGTAGCCAGCGGGGATTTGGAGACCCAGTACTTC.

The gene calls are TRBV5-1 and TRBJ1-5, with 8 bases lining up with TRBD1. Germline assignment: CDR1 SGHRS and CDR2 YFSETQ. This CDR3 is 15 amino acids long. Trimming cost V 0 bases and J 7 bases; bases outside gene matches: 6. The CDR3 loop is CASSLAGGSTQPQHF. The CDR3 coding sequence is TGCGCCAGCAGCTTGGCAGGGGGCTCTACGCAGCCCCAGCATTTT.

This CDR3 reads CASSEMRQGMGQPQHF. The CDR3 DNA sequence: TGTGCCAGCAGTGAAATGAGACAGGGGATGGGTCAGCCCCAGCATTTT. The chain carries TRBV6-1 and TRBJ1-5, with 8 nucleotides matching TRBD1. This CDR3 comprises 16 residues. The V gene's germline CDR1 is MNHNS and CDR2 SASEGT. After removal of 2 bases from V and 6 bases from J, the junction contained 9 bases not matched to a gene.

V gene TRBV15 combines with J gene TRBJ1-2; a possible D gene is TRBD1 (6 bases). The CDR3 length is 13 residues. CDR1 is LNHNV and CDR2 is YYDKDF in the germline V gene (reference sequence). The V gene lost 5 bases and the J gene lost 4 bases, with 11 bases spanning the gap. DNA for the CDR3: TGTGCCACCAGCCCACGGGACATCTATGGCTACACCTTC. Translation: CATSPRDIYGYTF.

The J gene is TRBJ1-2, the V gene TRBV27; D uncertain. CDR3 size: 14 residues. V shed 0 bases and J shed 0 bases, with 5 bases lying between them. Germline CDR1 is MNHEY and CDR2 is SMNVEV (reference sequence). In DNA form, the CDR3 reads TGTGCCAGCAGTTTATCGGTAGCTAACTATGGCTACACCTTC. The encoded protein is CASSLSVANYGYTF.

This rearrangement joins TRBV18 to TRBJ2-2; 8 bases are shared with TRBD2. The germline gives CDR1 KGHSH, CDR2 LQKENI. This CDR3 is built from 16 residues. V shed 3 bases, J shed 0 bases, and the junction held 3 bases outside the gene matches. CDR3 region: CASSPAGGANTGELFF. CDR3 sequence (DNA): TGTGCCAGCTCACCGGCGGGGGGCGCGAACACCGGGGAGCTGTTTTTT.

The chain couples TRBV28 to TRBJ2-7; D gene uncertain. Germline CDR1 and CDR2: MDHEN and SYDVKM. The CDR3 totals 12 residues. V gave up 2 bases and J gave up 6 bases, with 8 bases separating them. The CDR3 is CASSLQIREQYF. Written as DNA, the CDR3 is TGTGCCAGCAGTTTACAGATCCGCGAGCAGTACTTC.

The gene calls are TRBV7-3 and TRBJ2-6, with D possibly matching TRBD2 (6 bases). The CDR3 spans 14 residues. Germline values: CDR1 SGHTA, CDR2 FQGTGA. This chain's CDR3 is CASARLAGANVLTF. The CDR3 region has the DNA TGTGCGTCAGCCAGACTAGCTGGGGCCAACGTCCTGACTTTC.

V gene TRBV16 combines with J gene TRBJ2-7, with D uncertain. CDR1 and CDR2 (germline): KGHSY, FQNENV. V lost 4 bases and J 2 bases, leaving 12 bases between the germline ends. The CDR3 extends over 14 amino acids. CDR3 DNA: TGTGCCAGCAGCCGGTCCAGTCTTACCTACGAGCAGTACTTC. It specifies CASSRSSLTYEQYF. The whole variable domain, filled in from reference TRBV16 and TRBJ2-7, reads GEEVAQTPKHLVRGEGQKAKLYCAPIKGHSYVFWYQQVLKNEFKFLISFQNENVFDETGMPKERFSAKCLPNSPCSLEIQATKLEDSAVYFCASSRSSLTYEQYFGPGTRLTVT.

The chain has TRBV6-6 and TRBJ2-1, with D maybe TRBD2 (6 bases). Germline V gene lookup returns CDR1 MNHNY and CDR2 SVGAGI (reference sequence). V lost 6 bases to trimming and J lost 10 bases, with 13 bases between them. The CDR3 has 12 amino acids. This CDR3 reads CASSPTGREQFF. The CDR3 DNA is TGTGCCAGCAGCCCCACCGGGAGAGAGCAGTTCTTC.

The chain combines TRBV18 with TRBJ2-5; maybe TRBD2 (5 bases). The DNA end favors TRBJ2-7, so the J call may be wrong. The CDR3 consists of 16 residues. Looked up from germline, CDR1 is KGHSH and CDR2 is LQKENI. The CDR3 nucleotides read TGTGCCAGCTCGGGGAGAGCTGCAGGCAGGCCCTACGAGCAGTACTTC. Protein product: CASSGRAAGRPYEQYF.

The J gene is TRBJ1-1, the V gene TRBV6-5; D possibly corresponds to TRBD1 (6 bases). V lost 4 bases to trimming and J lost 4 bases, with 16 bases between them. CDR3 length: 15 amino acids. Germline V lookup: CDR1 MNHEY, CDR2 SVGAGI. CDR3 in DNA: TGTGCCAGCAGTTTGAACAGGGTGGGGAGCACTGAAGCTTTCTTT. Residues: CASSLNRVGSTEAFF.

The rearrangement links TRBV7-2 to TRBJ2-7, with 10 bases aligning to TRBD2. Germline V CDR1 and CDR2: SGHTA, FQGNSA. With V trimmed by 8 bases and J by 4 bases, 11 bases remained unmatched. This CDR3 has 15 amino acids. The CDR3 loop is CASRLRAGGPYEQYF. The CDR3 DNA follows: TGTGCCAGCCGCCTTCGAGCGGGGGGGCCTTACGAGCAGTACTTC.